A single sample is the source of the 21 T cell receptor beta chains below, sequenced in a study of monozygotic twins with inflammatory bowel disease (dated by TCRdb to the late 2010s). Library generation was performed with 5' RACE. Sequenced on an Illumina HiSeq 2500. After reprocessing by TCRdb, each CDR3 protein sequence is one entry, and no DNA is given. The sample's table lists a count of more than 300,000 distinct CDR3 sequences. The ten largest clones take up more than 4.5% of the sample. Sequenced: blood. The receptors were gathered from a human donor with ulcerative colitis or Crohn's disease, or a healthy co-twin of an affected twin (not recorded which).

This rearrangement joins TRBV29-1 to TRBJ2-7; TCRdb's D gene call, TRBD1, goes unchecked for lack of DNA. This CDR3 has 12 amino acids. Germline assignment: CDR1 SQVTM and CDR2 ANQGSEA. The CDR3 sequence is CSARGLEDEQYF.

The CDR3 is CASSKSRTSGGAQYF. The V and J genes are TRBV11-2 and TRBJ2-5; TCRdb names TRBD2, which stays unverified in the absence of DNA. This CDR3 has 15 residues. Germline CDR1 is SGHAT and CDR2 is FQNNGV.

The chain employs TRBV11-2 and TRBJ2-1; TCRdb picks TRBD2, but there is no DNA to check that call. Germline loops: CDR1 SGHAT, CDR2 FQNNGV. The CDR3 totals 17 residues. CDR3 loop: CASSGSWGLAGNNEQFF.

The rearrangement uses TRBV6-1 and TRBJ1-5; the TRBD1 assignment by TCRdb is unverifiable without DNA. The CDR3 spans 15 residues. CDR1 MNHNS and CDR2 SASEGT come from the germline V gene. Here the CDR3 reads CASGPTRDSNQPQHF.

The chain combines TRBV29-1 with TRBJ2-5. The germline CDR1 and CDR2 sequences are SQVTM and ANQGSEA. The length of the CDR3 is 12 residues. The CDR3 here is CSVRKGSETQYF.

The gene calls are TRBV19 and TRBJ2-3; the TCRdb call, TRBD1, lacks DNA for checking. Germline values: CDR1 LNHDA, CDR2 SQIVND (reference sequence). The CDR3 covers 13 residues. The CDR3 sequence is CASSKPLGDTQYF.

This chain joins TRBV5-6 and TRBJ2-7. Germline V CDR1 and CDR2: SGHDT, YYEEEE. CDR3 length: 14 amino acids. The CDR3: CASSLAGHPYEQYF.

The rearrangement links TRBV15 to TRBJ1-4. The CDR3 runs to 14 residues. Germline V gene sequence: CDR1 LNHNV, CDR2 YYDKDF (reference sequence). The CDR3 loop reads CATSRQKPDEKLFF.

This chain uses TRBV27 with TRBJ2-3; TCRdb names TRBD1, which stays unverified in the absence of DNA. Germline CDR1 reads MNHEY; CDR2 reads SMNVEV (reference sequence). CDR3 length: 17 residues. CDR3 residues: CASSQYPIQGWADTQYF.

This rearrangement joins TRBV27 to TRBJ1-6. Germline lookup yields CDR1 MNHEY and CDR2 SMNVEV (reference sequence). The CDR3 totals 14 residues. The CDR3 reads CASRGSSYNSPLHF.

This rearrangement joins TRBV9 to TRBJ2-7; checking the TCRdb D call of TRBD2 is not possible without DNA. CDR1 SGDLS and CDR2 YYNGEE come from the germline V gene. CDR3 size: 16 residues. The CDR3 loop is CASSVARGALADEQYF.

CDR3 region: CSARSHPLNTEAFF. The J gene is TRBJ1-1, the V gene TRBV20-1. This CDR3 spans 14 amino acids. Germline V gene data show CDR1 as DFQATT and CDR2 as SNEGSKA (reference sequence).

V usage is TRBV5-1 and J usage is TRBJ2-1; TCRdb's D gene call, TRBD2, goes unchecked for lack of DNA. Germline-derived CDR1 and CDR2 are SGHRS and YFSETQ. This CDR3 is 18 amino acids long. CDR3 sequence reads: CASSSRALAGVGYNEQFF.

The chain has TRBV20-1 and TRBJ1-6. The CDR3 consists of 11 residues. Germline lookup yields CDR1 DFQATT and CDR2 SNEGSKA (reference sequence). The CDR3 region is CSARDRLPLHF.

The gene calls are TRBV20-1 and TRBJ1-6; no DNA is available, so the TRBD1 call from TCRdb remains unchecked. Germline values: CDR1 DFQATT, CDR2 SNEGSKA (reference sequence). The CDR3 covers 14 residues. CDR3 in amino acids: CSASMGTGQSPLHF.

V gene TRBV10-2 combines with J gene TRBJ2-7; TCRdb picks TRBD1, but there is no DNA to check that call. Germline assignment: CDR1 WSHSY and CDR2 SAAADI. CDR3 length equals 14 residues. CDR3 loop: CASSENPPAYEQYF.

CDR3 loop: CASSSGQHNEQFF. The genes are TRBV5-1 and TRBJ2-1; the TRBD1 assignment by TCRdb is unverifiable without DNA. Germline V gene lookup returns CDR1 SGHRS and CDR2 YFSETQ. The CDR3 is 13 amino acids. The full variable domain, with the rest looked up from reference TRBV5-1 and TRBJ2-1, is KAGVTQTPRYLIKTRGQQVTLSCSPISGHRSVSWYQQTPGQGLQFLFEYFSETQRNKGNFPGRFSGRQFSNSRSEMNVSTLELGDSALYLCASSSGQHNEQFFGPGTRLTVL.

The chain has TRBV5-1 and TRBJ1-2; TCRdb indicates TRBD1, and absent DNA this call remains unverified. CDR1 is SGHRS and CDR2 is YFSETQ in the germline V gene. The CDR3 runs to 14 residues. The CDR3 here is CASSYDRGIDGYTF.

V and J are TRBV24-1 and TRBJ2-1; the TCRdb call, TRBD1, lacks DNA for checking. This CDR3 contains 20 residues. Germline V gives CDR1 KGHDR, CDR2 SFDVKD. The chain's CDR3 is CATSARGIVGTGDAYNEQFF.

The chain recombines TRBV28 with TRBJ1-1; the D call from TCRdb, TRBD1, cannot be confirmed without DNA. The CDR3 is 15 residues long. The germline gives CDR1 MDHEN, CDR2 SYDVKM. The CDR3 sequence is CASSVGGRENTEAFF.

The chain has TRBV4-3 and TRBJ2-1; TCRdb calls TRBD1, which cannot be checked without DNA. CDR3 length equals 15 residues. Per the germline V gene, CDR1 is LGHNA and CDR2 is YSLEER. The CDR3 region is CASSQETGISNEQFF.